This TCR beta chain originates from a study of blood T cell repertoires in COVID-19. Across the study: Sites in the United States, Italy and Spain provided acute and convalescent COVID-19 samples. PBMCs, B-cell-depleted T cells, or T cells were the source of the cDNA or gDNA that made up the material.

V shed 0 bases, J shed 7 bases, and the junction held 2 bases outside the gene matches. This CDR3 spans 14 amino acids. The germline V gene encodes CDR1 SEHNR and CDR2 FQNEAQ (reference sequence). Under the authors' procedure: Reference gene primer amplification yielded estimated nucleated cell counts. Libraries were prepared by immunoSEQ multiplex PCR; TCRdb keeps only in-frame clonotypes and omits some of them. That table furnishes V, J and clone size, whereas the DNA furnished D and trimming. The table lists 15,000 to 25,000 clones, around 79% of them singletons. The table lists this clone with a few counts.

V and J are TRBV7-9 and TRBJ2-1; 8 nucleotides align to TRBD2. Input material: peripheral blood. The TCR sequence derives from a man at least 80 years old with acute or convalescent COVID-19. CDR3 region: CASSLAGLVNEQFF. The CDR3 nucleotides are TGTGCCAGCAGCTTAGCGGGACTAGTGAATGAGCAGTTCTTC.